This T cell receptor beta chain was identified in a study of blood T cells in healthy people across ages. Each sample had at least 6 million PBMCs isolated. With a J-beta primer mix and a sample-barcoded 5' primer, a second PCR ran 7 to 11 cycles. Each CDR3 protein is one row after TCRdb ran MiXCR on the 5' RACE reads. Found here are 780,000 or so distinct CDR3 sequences, about 55% of them singletons; the top ten hold roughly 40%. This clonotype has only a few counts. Its specificity is not known. The study's findings and limits: As naive T cell percentage varied, TCR beta diversity correlated strongly with it. Significant beta diversity loss was already apparent by age roughly 38, declining roughly linearly.

Germline CDR1 reads LGHDT; CDR2 reads YNNKEL (reference sequence). This CDR3 region has 13 residues. With 0 bases removed from V and 5 bases from J, the gap between germline ends came to 5 bases. The clonotype was recovered from a man older than 75 in good health. Input material: blood. V usage is TRBV3-1 and J usage is TRBJ2-1; D uncertain. The CDR3 here is CASSQDRNNEQFF. CDR3 nucleotide sequence: TGTGCCAGCAGCCAAGACAGAAACAATGAGCAGTTCTTC.